These 29 T cell receptor beta chains came from one sample sequenced in a study of T cells in Graves' hyperthyroidism and ophthalmopathy. Regions amplified from RNA transcripts were the TCR beta CDR3 regions. During a first-round RT-PCR of the TCR CDR3, the HTBI primer set was used. TCRdb recomputed calls from the multiplex PCR reads with MiXCR, one row per CDR3 protein. The profile shows 200,000 to 250,000 distinct CDR3 sequences, over 15% of them singletons. Sequencing was carried out using blood. These receptors were taken from a man aged 50 to 60 with Graves' hyperthyroidism.

The chain couples TRBV7-3 to TRBJ2-2, with D perhaps given as TRBD1 or TRBD2 (5 bases each). V was cut by 3 bases and J by 0 bases, with 11 bases left in between. CDR1 is SGHTA and CDR2 is FQGTGA in the germline V gene. The CDR3 sequence is 16 residues long. The CDR3 nucleotides are TGTGCCAGCAGCTTCCAGGGAGCGTCGAACACCGGGGAGCTGTTTTTT. Residues: CASSFQGASNTGELFF.

The gene calls are TRBV2 and TRBJ2-7; D possibly matches TRBD1 or TRBD2 (7 bases each). Trimming left V 2 bases short and J 5 bases short, with 16 bases between. Germline V CDR1 and CDR2: SNHLY, FYNNEI. The CDR3 spans 15 residues. The CDR3: CASSETRGRADEQYF. The CDR3 DNA sequence: TGTGCCAGCAGTGAAACCAGGGGGAGGGCCGACGAGCAGTACTTC.

The chain combines TRBV7-2 with TRBJ2-2, with a possible D match to TRBD1 (6 bases). In germline, CDR1 is SGHTA, CDR2 FQGNSA. The V end lost 6 bases, the J end lost 6 bases, and 14 bases lay between the germline ends. The CDR3 is 14 residues long. In nucleotides, the CDR3 is TGTGCCAGCAGACGAACAGGGTTCGCCGGGGAGCTGTTTTTT. Protein: CASRRTGFAGELFF.

This clonotype occurred a few times. The rearrangement links TRBV28 to TRBJ1-5; D unclear. The CDR3 loop spans 16 amino acids. Germline loops: CDR1 MDHEN, CDR2 SYDVKM. Trimming cost V 5 bases and J 2 bases, with 16 bases left between them. The CDR3 DNA reads TGTGCCAGCAGTATTACCCCCCCCGGGGGCAATCAGCCCCAGCATTTT. Amino acid sequence: CASSITPPGGNQPQHF.

The rearrangement links TRBV29-1 to TRBJ2-1; 16 bases align to TRBD2. Trimming cost V 7 bases and J 0 bases; bases outside gene matches: 15. This CDR3 has 20 residues. In germline, CDR1 is SQVTM, CDR2 ANQGSEA. CDR3 amino acids: CSGGGGGLAGGRISYNEQFF. The CDR3 DNA reads TGCAGCGGGGGGGGTGGGGGACTAGCGGGAGGGCGAATCTCCTACAATGAGCAGTTCTTC.

The V and J genes are TRBV2 and TRBJ2-1; a weak D match, TRBD1 (6 bases). This CDR3 contains 15 residues. V was cut by 1 base and J by 9 bases, with 16 bases left in between. The germline CDR1 and CDR2 sequences are SNHLY and FYNNEI. The CDR3 spells CASSEGRQVGGEQFF. DNA of the CDR3: TGTGCCAGCAGTGAAGGCCGACAGGTAGGCGGTGAGCAGTTCTTC.

At least ten counts were recorded for this clonotype. The rearrangement uses TRBV6-1 and TRBJ2-1; maybe TRBD1 (5 bases). CDR3 length equals 15 residues. Trimming shortened V by 6 bases and J by 9 bases, and 21 bases separated the two germline ends. Germline V gene sequence: CDR1 MNHNS, CDR2 SASEGT. CDR3 nucleotides: TGTGCCAGCAGGAAGGACACCTCTTCCGCCTCTGAGCAGTTCTTC. Protein sequence: CASRKDTSSASEQFF.

On this clonotype itself: One end of the junction is discordant with germline, which a read error may explain. The genes are TRBV7-9 and TRBJ2-7; D remains ambiguous. This CDR3 has 16 amino acids. Germline V CDR1 and CDR2: SEHNR, FQNEAQ (reference sequence). The CDR3 reads CASSLEGIEPSYEHYF. In DNA, the CDR3 is TGTGCCAGCAGCTTAGAGGGCATAGAACCCTCCTACGAGCATTACTTC.

The chain recombines TRBV19 with TRBJ2-3, with 7 bases fitting TRBD2. The germline V gene has CDR1 LNHDA and CDR2 SQIVND (reference sequence). The length of the CDR3 is 16 residues. V lost 6 bases to trimming and J lost 0 bases; unmatched junction nucleotides: 9. Here the CDR3 DNA reads TGTGCCAGTAGCCAGGCAGCGGGATACAGCACAGATACGCAGTATTTT. Its translation is CASSQAAGYSTDTQYF.

On this clonotype: The junction departs from the called germline gene at one end, perhaps through a read error. The chain has TRBV20-1 and TRBJ1-3, with D tentatively TRBD1 (6 bases). The CDR3 has 14 amino acids. Per the germline V gene, CDR1 is DFQATT and CDR2 is SNEGSKA (reference sequence). CDR3 loop: CSANRASSGNAIYF. CDR3 DNA: TGCAGTGCTAACAGGGCTAGCTCTGGAAACGCCATATATTTT.

The sample holds many counts of this clonotype. V usage is TRBV2 and J usage is TRBJ1-2, with D tentatively TRBD1 (6 bases). Germline-derived CDR1 and CDR2 are SNHLY and FYNNEI. The CDR3 sequence is 14 residues long. V lost 11 bases and J lost 8, with 24 bases in between. The chain's CDR3 is CARGPPGGAGGYTF. CDR3 coding DNA: TGTGCCCGGGGTCCCCCGGGGGGCGCAGGCGGCTACACCTTC.

About this clonotype: Relative to the germline gene, one junction end is altered; a read error may explain this. The chain uses TRBV4-2 and TRBJ2-2; 11 positions agree with TRBD2. The germline gives CDR1 LGHNA, CDR2 YNFKEQ. CDR3 size: 16 residues. CDR3 protein: CASSQELAGATRELFF. The DNA for the CDR3 is TGTGCCAGCAGCCAGGAACTAGCGGGAGCCACCAGGGAGCTGTTTTTT.

This clonotype appeared a few times. The rearrangement uses TRBV6-2 or TRBV6-3 and TRBJ2-2; 9 bases match TRBD2. CDR3 size: 16 residues. Germline V gene data show CDR1 as MNHEY and CDR2 as SVGEGT. V lost 0 bases and J lost 9; bases outside the gene matches: 8. The CDR3 nucleotides are TGTGCCAGCAGTTACTCGGCGGGAGGGCCCTCGAGGGAGCTGTTTTTT. It translates to CASSYSAGGPSRELFF.

In this sample, this clonotype turned up many times. The chain carries TRBV7-9 and TRBJ2-4; TRBD1 agrees at 9 bases. After removal of 5 bases from V and 9 bases from J, the junction contained 11 bases not matched to a gene. The CDR3 is 15 residues long. The germline gives CDR1 SEHNR, CDR2 FQNEAQ (reference sequence). CDR3 residues: CASSPTSGTGIIQYF. The CDR3, as DNA: TGTGCCAGCAGCCCCACCTCCGGGACAGGGATCATTCAGTACTTC.

In this sample, this clonotype turned up a few times. This chain connects TRBV20-1 to TRBJ2-1; perhaps TRBD2 as D (6 bases). Per germline, CDR1 DFQATT and CDR2 SNEGSKA (reference sequence). V was trimmed by 2 bases and J by 3 bases, leaving 8 bases between them. The CDR3 is 13 amino acids. The CDR3 DNA sequence: TGCAGTGCTAGAACCGGGAGCTACAATGAGCAGTTCTTC. It encodes CSARTGSYNEQFF.

This clonotype came up a few times. The chain recombines TRBV7-2 with TRBJ2-7, with 11 bases identical to TRBD2. Germline V gene lookup returns CDR1 SGHTA and CDR2 FQGNSA. There are 17 residues in the CDR3. J lost 5 bases, V lost 3 bases, and 12 bases had no gene match. The CDR3 DNA follows: TGTGCCAGCAGCTTCTCCTTTCTTAGCGGGAGGGCTCACGAGCAGTACTTC. It is translated as CASSFSFLSGRAHEQYF.

Note on this clonotype: A single base separates this from a much larger clone, so it may be a read error. The chain's CDR3 is CASSLSHTGKLFF. The CDR3 coding sequence is TGTGCCAGCAGTTTAAGCCACACCGGGAAGCTGTTTTTT. The chain combines TRBV28 with TRBJ2-2, with D perhaps matching TRBD2 (5 bases). The germline V gene has CDR1 MDHEN and CDR2 SYDVKM. The CDR3 totals 13 residues.

This clonotype showed up just a few times. The chain links TRBV28 to TRBJ1-2; D unresolved. The CDR3 spans 19 residues. The germline CDR1 and CDR2 sequences are MDHEN and SYDVKM. V was shortened by 1 base and J by 6 bases, with 27 bases between the two germline ends. CDR3 nucleotides: TGTGCCAGCAGTTTATATCGGTTGGACGGCACCCCAGGCATGAATGGCTACACCTTC. This gives the protein CASSLYRLDGTPGMNGYTF.

This clonotype was observed at least ten times. The genes are TRBV6-1 and TRBJ1-6; unclear D gene. This CDR3 has 13 residues. The germline V gene encodes CDR1 MNHNS and CDR2 SASEGT. Trimming took off 2 bases at V and 5 bases at J, with 4 bases between the two ends. CDR3 bases: TGTGCCAGCAGTGAACAGGATAATTCACCCCTCCACTTT. This codes for CASSEQDNSPLHF.

This clonotype was observed a handful of times. The rearrangement uses TRBV14 and TRBJ1-1; D is uncertain. The CDR3 runs 16 residues. The V gene lost 2 bases and the J gene lost 1 base, with 14 bases spanning the gap. Looked up from germline, CDR1 is SGHDN and CDR2 is FVKESK. CDR3 bases: TGTGCCAGCAGCCAACCACCACCCCCCGCGAACACTGAAGCTTTCTTT. Translated, it gives CASSQPPPPANTEAFF.

There are many counts of this clonotype. The gene calls are TRBV29-1 and TRBJ2-1; a possible D gene is TRBD2 (6 bases). Looked up from germline, CDR1 is SQVTM and CDR2 is ANQGSEA. The CDR3 runs 13 residues. The V and J ends lost 4 bases and 6 bases respectively, with 13 bases between them. This chain's CDR3 is CSVGAGRGNEQFF. CDR3 nucleotides: TGCAGCGTTGGTGCGGGAAGGGGCAATGAGCAGTTCTTC.

Notes on this clonotype: A single base separates this from a much larger clone, so it may be a read error. This chain joins TRBV7-9 and TRBJ2-7, with 10 nucleotides matching TRBD2. Germline CDR1 SEHNR, CDR2 FQNEAQ (reference sequence). The CDR3 extends over 15 amino acids. The CDR3: CASSLALAGAGEQCF. As DNA, the CDR3 is TGTGCCAGCAGCTTAGCCCTAGCGGGAGCTGGCGAGCAGTGCTTC.

The rearrangement uses TRBV7-8 and TRBJ1-1, with a tentative D call TRBD1 (6 bases). Trimming pared 2 bases from V and 0 bases from J, leaving 13 bases between. The CDR3 loop spans 16 amino acids. Germline assignment: CDR1 SGHVS and CDR2 FQNEAQ. The CDR3 bases are TGTGCCAGCAGCTTAATTCCAAACAGGGTGAACACTGAAGCTTTCTTT. It specifies CASSLIPNRVNTEAFF.

CDR3 nucleotide sequence: TGTGCCGGAGCGGGGACTAGCCACGGGGAGCTGTTTTTT. It encodes CAGAGTSHGELFF. The chain employs TRBV12-3 or TRBV12-4 and TRBJ2-2, with 9 bases aligning to TRBD2. The CDR3 loop spans 13 amino acids. After removal of 11 bases from V and 7 bases from J, the junction contained 8 bases not matched to a gene.

This clonotype was found many times. The chain links TRBV28 to TRBJ2-5, with D unresolved. CDR3 length equals 14 residues. The germline CDR1 and CDR2 sequences are MDHEN and SYDVKM. With 6 bases removed from V and 5 bases from J, the gap between germline ends came to 16 bases. The CDR3 loop reads CASSPSAEKETQYF. The CDR3 coding sequence is TGTGCCAGCAGCCCAAGTGCGGAGAAGGAGACCCAGTACTTC.

Many counts were recorded for this clonotype. This rearrangement joins TRBV7-2 to TRBJ2-1; 11 bases are shared with TRBD2. CDR1 is SGHTA, CDR2 FQGNSA, per germline. With V trimmed by 5 bases and J by 3 bases, 12 bases remained unmatched. CDR3 size: 18 residues. CDR3 residues: CASSQSLLAGGSYNEQFF. The CDR3 DNA is TGTGCCAGCAGCCAAAGTCTCCTAGCGGGAGGAAGCTACAATGAGCAGTTCTTC.

The rearrangement links TRBV12-3 or TRBV12-4 to TRBJ1-2; no reliable D call. V was clipped by 2 bases and J by 7 bases, with 11 bases between them. The CDR3 totals 13 residues. The CDR3 nucleotides read TGTGCCAGCAGTTTACGTAGGGTGTTTGGCTACACCTTC. This translates into CASSLRRVFGYTF.

This clonotype has at least ten counts. This chain connects TRBV30 to TRBJ1-1, with 7 bases aligning to TRBD1. The V gene end was trimmed by 5 bases and the J gene end by 0 bases; junction bases not matched to a gene: 3. CDR3 size: 13 residues. Germline V gene lookup returns CDR1 GTSNPN and CDR2 SVGIG (reference sequence). The CDR3 sequence is CAWLGTVNTEAFF. The CDR3 DNA follows: TGTGCCTGGCTAGGGACAGTGAACACTGAAGCTTTCTTT.

This clonotype was counted a few times. Here the CDR3 reads CASSEQGATEAFF. The CDR3 DNA follows: TGTGCCAGCAGCGAACAGGGGGCCACTGAAGCTTTCTTT. The chain joins TRBV9 to TRBJ1-1; 9 bases align to TRBD1. The CDR3 runs to 13 residues. The junction had 1 base not matched to a gene; V was cut back by 3 bases and J by 4 bases. Looked up from germline, CDR1 is SGDLS and CDR2 is YYNGEE. The full variable domain, in which reference TRBV9 and TRBJ1-1 provide the parts outside the CDR3, is DSGVTQTPKHLITATGQRVTLRCSPRSGDLSVYWYQQSLDQGLQFLIQYYNGEERAKGNILERFSAQQFPDLHSELNLSSLELGDSALYFCASSEQGATEAFFGQGTRLTVV.